This T cell receptor beta chain was found in a study of T cells in Graves' hyperthyroidism and ophthalmopathy. This clonotype has at least ten counts. Germline loops: CDR1 SQVTM, CDR2 ANQGSEA. CDR3 length: 12 residues. Deletions cut 1 base from V and 4 bases from J, with 7 bases between. It was RNA transcripts that yielded the amplified TCR beta CDR3 regions. Primed by the HTBI set, a first-round RT-PCR was run on the TCR CDR3. TCRdb fed the multiplex PCR reads into MiXCR, producing one record per CDR3 protein. The sample carries roughly 170,000 distinct CDR3 sequences, around 15% recorded once. The source of this sequence is a woman between 45 and 60 years old with Graves' hyperthyroidism. Sequencing used blood. The rearrangement links TRBV29-1 to TRBJ2-5; D is ambiguous. The CDR3 region is CSVEGQGETQYF. The CDR3 nucleotides read TGCAGCGTTGAAGGACAAGGAGAGACCCAGTACTTC. Based on the CDR3 plus reference TRBV29-1 and TRBJ2-5, the full variable domain is SAVISQKPSRDICQRGTSLTIQCQVDSQVTMMFWYRQQPGQSLTLIATANQGSEATYESGFVIDKFPISRPNLTFSTLTVSNMSPEDSSIYLCSVEGQGETQYFGPGTRLLVL.